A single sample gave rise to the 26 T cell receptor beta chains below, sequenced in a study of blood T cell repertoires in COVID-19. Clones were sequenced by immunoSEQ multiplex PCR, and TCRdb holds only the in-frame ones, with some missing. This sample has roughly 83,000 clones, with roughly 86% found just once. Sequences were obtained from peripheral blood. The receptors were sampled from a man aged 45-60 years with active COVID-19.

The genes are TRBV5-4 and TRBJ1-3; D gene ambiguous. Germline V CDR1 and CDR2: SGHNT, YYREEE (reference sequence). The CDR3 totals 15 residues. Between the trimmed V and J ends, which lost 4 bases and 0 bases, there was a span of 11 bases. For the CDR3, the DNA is TGTGCCAGCAGCGGCGGAGGTTTCTCTGGAAACACCATATATTTT. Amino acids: CASSGGGFSGNTIYF. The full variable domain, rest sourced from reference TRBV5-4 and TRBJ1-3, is ETGVTQSPTHLIKTRGQQVTLRCSSQSGHNTVSWYQQALGQGPQFIFQYYREEENGRGNFPPRFSGLQFPNYSSELNVNALELDDSALYLCASSGGGFSGNTIYFGEGSWLTVV.

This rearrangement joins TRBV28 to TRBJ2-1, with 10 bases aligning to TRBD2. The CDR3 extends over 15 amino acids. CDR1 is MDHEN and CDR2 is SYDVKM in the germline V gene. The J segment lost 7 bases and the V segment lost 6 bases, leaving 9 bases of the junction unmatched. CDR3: CASRYLAGGTNEQFF. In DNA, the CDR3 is TGTGCCAGCAGATACTTAGCGGGGGGAACAAATGAGCAGTTCTTC.

Here the CDR3 DNA reads TGTGCCAGTTGCAGGGGTAGCAATCAGCCCCAGCATTTT. This sequence encodes CASCRGSNQPQHF. The chain employs TRBV12-3 or TRBV12-4 and TRBJ1-5, with D perhaps matching TRBD1 (6 bases). The CDR3 extends over 13 amino acids. Trimming stripped 9 bases from V and 0 bases from J, with 9 bases between.

In DNA form, the CDR3 reads TGTGCCAGCAGTGGGGCGCGGGAAACTGAAGCTTTCTTT. This codes for CASSGARETEAFF. This chain links TRBV2 with TRBJ1-1; D is uncertain. In germline, CDR1 is SNHLY, CDR2 FYNNEI. The CDR3 runs to 13 residues. V dropped 4 bases and J dropped 5 bases, with 11 bases sitting between them. The whole variable domain, filled in from reference TRBV2 and TRBJ1-1, reads EPEVTQTPSHQVTQMGQEVILRCVPISNHLYFYWYRQILGQKVEFLVSFYNNEISEKSEIFDDQFSVERPDGSNFTLKIRSTKLEDSAMYFCASSGARETEAFFGQGTRLTVV.

The DNA of the CDR3 is TGTGCCAGCAGTGAAATAGGACAGGGAAGAGCTTTCTTT. Amino acids: CASSEIGQGRAFF. The chain has TRBV6-1 and TRBJ1-1, with TRBD1 identical over 8 bases. Germline lookup yields CDR1 MNHNS and CDR2 SASEGT. V shed 2 bases and J 10 bases; nucleotides not matched to a gene: 6. The CDR3 runs 13 residues.

CDR3 amino acids: CASSLVLSGELFF. CDR3 nucleotide sequence: TGTGCCAGCAGCTTAGTTCTGTCCGGGGAGCTGTTTTTT. The chain has TRBV7-2 and TRBJ2-2, with unresolved D. This CDR3 has 13 amino acids. Trimming removed 1 base from V and 6 bases from J, with 6 bases in between. Per the germline V gene, CDR1 is SGHTA and CDR2 is FQGNSA.

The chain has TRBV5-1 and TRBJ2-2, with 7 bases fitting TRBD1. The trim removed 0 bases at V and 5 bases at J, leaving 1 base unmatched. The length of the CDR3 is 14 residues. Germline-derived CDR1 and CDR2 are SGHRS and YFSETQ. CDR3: CASSLGGQTGELFF. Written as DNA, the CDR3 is TGCGCCAGCAGCTTGGGGGGACAGACCGGGGAGCTGTTTTTT.

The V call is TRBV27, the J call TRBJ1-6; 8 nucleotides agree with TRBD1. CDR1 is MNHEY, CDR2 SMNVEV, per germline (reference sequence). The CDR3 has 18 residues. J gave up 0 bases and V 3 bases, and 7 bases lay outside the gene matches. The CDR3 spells CASSFGTGASSYNSPLHF. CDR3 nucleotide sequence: TGTGCCAGCAGTTTCGGGACAGGCGCAAGCTCCTATAATTCACCCCTCCACTTT.

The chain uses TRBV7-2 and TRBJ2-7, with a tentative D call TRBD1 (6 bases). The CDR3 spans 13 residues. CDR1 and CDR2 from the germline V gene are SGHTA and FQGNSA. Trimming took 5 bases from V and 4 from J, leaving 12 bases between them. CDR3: CASSHRVTYEQYF. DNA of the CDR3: TGTGCCAGCAGCCACAGGGTGACATACGAGCAGTACTTC.

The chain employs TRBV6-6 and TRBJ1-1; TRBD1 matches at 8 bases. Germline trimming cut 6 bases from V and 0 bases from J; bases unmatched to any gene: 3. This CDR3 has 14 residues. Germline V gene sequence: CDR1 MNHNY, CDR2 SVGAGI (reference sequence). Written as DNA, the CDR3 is TGTGCCAGCAGCGACAGGGGAATGAACACTGAAGCTTTCTTT. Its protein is CASSDRGMNTEAFF.

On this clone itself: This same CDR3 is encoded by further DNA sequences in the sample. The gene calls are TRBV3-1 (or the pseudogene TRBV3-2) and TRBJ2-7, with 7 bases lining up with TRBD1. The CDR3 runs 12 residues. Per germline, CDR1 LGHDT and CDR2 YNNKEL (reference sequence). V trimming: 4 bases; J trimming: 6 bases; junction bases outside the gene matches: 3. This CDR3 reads CASSPQGSEQYF. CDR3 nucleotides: TGTGCCAGCAGCCCACAGGGGAGCGAGCAGTACTTC.

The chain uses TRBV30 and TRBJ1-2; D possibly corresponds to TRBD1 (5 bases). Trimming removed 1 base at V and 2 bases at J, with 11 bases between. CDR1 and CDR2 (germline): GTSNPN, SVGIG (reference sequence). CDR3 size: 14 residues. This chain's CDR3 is CAWSEKQVNYGYTF. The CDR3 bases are TGTGCCTGGAGTGAAAAACAGGTGAACTATGGCTACACCTTC.

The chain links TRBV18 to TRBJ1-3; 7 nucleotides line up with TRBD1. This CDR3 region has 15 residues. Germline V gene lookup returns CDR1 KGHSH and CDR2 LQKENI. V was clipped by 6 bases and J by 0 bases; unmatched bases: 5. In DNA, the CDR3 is TGTGCCAGCTCCCTCGACAGGGCCTCTGGAAACACCATATATTTT. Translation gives CASSLDRASGNTIYF.

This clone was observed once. CDR3 sequence: CASSERDSVAEDTQYF. The CDR3 DNA follows: TGTGCCAGCAGTGAAAGGGACAGTGTGGCCGAAGATACGCAGTATTTT. This sequence joins TRBV2 and TRBJ2-3; 7 nucleotides line up with TRBD1. CDR1 is SNHLY and CDR2 is FYNNEI in the germline V gene. V shed 2 bases, J shed 5 bases, and the junction held 10 bases outside the gene matches. The CDR3 extends over 16 amino acids. Full variable domain (outside the CDR3, taken from reference TRBV2 and TRBJ2-3): EPEVTQTPSHQVTQMGQEVILRCVPISNHLYFYWYRQILGQKVEFLVSFYNNEISEKSEIFDDQFSVERPDGSNFTLKIRSTKLEDSAMYFCASSERDSVAEDTQYFGPGTRLTVL.

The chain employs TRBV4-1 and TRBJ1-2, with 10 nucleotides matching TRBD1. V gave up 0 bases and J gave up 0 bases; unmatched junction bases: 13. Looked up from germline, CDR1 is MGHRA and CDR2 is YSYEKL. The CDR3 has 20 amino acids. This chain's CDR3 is CASSQDPRQGALLANYGYTF. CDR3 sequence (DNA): TGCGCCAGCAGCCAAGATCCCCGACAGGGGGCTCTGTTAGCTAACTATGGCTACACCTTC.

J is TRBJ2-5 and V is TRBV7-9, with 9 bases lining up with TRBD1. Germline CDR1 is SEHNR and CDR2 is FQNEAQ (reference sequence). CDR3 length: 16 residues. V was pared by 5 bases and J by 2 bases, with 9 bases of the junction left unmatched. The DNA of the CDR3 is TGTGCCAGCAGCCGGGGGACGGGACAGGGTCAAGAGACCCAGTACTTC. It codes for CASSRGTGQGQETQYF.

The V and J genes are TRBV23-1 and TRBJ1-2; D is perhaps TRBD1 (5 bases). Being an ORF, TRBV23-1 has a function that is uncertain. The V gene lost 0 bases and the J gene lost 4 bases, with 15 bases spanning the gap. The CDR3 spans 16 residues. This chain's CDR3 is CASSQSWGGSSYGYTF. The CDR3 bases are TGCGCCAGCAGTCAATCGTGGGGGGGGAGCTCCTATGGCTACACCTTC.

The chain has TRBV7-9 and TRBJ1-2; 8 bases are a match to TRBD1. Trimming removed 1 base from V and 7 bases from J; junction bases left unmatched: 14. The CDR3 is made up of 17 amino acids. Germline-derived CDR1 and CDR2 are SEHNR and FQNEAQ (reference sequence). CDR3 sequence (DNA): TGTGCCAGCAGCTTAGTAACAGGGGGTTTGACAAGTCTTGGCTACACCTTC. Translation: CASSLVTGGLTSLGYTF.

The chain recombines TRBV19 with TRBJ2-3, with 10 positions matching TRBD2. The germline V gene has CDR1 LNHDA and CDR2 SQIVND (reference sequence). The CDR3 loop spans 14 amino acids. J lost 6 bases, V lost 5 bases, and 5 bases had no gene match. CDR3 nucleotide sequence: TGTGCCAGTAGTTTAGCGGGGGGATCGGATACGCAGTATTTT. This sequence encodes CASSLAGGSDTQYF.

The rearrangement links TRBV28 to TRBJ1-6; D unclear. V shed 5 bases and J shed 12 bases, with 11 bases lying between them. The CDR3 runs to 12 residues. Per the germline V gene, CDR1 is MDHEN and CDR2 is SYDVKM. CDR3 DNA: TGTGCCAGCAGTCCCCCCCGGGGACCCCTCCACTTT. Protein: CASSPPRGPLHF.

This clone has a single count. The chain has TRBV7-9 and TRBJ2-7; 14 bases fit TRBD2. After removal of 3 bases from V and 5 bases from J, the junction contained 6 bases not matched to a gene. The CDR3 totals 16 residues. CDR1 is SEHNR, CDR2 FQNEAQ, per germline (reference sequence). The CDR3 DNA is TGTGCCAGCAGCTTCACAGGGACTAGCGGGAGCCACGAGCAGTACTTC. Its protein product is CASSFTGTSGSHEQYF.

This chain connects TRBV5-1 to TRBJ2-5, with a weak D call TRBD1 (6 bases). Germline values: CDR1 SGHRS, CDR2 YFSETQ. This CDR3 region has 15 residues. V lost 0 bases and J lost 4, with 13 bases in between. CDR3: CASSLEGGRGETQYF. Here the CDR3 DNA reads TGCGCCAGCAGCTTGGAAGGGGGTAGGGGAGAGACCCAGTACTTC.

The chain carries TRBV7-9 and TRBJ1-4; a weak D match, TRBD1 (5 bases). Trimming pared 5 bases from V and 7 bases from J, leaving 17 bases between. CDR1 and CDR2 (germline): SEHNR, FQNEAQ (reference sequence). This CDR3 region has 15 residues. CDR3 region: CASSPDSLPGEKLFF. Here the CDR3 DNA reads TGTGCCAGCAGCCCCGACAGCCTGCCGGGTGAAAAACTGTTTTTT.

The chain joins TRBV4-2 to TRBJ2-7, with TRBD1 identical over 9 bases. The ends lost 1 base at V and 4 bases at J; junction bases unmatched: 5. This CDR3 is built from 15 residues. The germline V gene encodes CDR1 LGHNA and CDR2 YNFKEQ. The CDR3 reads CASSQGQQGAYEQYF. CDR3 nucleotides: TGTGCCAGCAGCCAAGGGCAACAGGGGGCGTACGAGCAGTACTTC.

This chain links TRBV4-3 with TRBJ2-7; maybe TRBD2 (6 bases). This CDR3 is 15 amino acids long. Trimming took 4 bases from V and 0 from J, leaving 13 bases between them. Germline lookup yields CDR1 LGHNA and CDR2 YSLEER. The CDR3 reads CASSLWTTSSYEQYF. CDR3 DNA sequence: TGCGCCAGCAGCCTCTGGACTACGAGCTCCTACGAGCAGTACTTC.

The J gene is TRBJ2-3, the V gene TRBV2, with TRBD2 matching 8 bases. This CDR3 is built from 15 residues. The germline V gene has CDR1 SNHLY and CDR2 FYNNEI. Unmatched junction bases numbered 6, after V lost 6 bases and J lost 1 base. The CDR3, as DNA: TGTGCCAGCAGCCCGGGACTAGTTGGCACAGATACGCAGTATTTT. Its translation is CASSPGLVGTDTQYF.